Listed below are T cell receptor beta chains from one sample, sequenced in a study of blood T cells in healthy people across ages. In TCRdb, the 5' RACE reads were re-called with MiXCR into one record per CDR3 protein. The data contain more than 1,000,000 distinct CDR3 sequences, roughly a quarter of them singletons. These data also featured in a second study, about T cells of mothers and their children.

The sequencing input was blood. The receptors were sampled from a girl aged 2 to 9 in good health. The CDR3 runs from the conserved cysteine through the conserved F or W. Fields, in order: clone size, J gene, D gene, V gene, CDR3 DNA, CDR3 protein. D genes are given only for firm matches. Expanded clones get a size class; other rows say once, few or many, or leave the size out.

abundance: many; j_gene: TRBJ2-5; d_gene: TRBD2; v_gene: TRBV7-9; CDR3nt: TGTGCCAGCAGCTCGCTACTAGCGGGGGACCAAGAGACCCAGTACTTC; CDR3aa: CASSSLLAGDQETQYF
abundance: few; j_gene: TRBJ2-1; d_gene: .; v_gene: TRBV5-8; CDR3nt: TGTGCCAGCAGCTTGGGCGCGTATTTGAACAATGAGCAGTTCTTC; CDR3aa: CASSLGAYLNNEQFF
abundance: .; j_gene: TRBJ1-2; d_gene: TRBD1; v_gene: TRBV7-2; CDR3nt: TGTGCCAGCAGCTTAGGTGGAACGGGACAGGGGTTTCGCTACACCTTC; CDR3aa: CASSLGGTGQGFRYTF
abundance: few; j_gene: TRBJ2-5; d_gene: .; v_gene: TRBV7-6; CDR3nt: TGTGCCAGCAGCTTAATTTCGCCCGCTTCTGGACTACGACAAGAGACCCAGTACTTC; CDR3aa: CASSLISPASGLRQETQYF
abundance: many; j_gene: TRBJ1-4; d_gene: .; v_gene: TRBV15; CDR3nt: TGTGCCACCAGCAGAGGGGTAGACGGTGGCCAACTGTTTTTT; CDR3aa: CATSRGVDGGQLFF
abundance: few; j_gene: TRBJ2-3; d_gene: .; v_gene: TRBV29-1; CDR3nt: TGCAGCGTTGAAATGGGGACTCCTAGCACAGATACGCAGTATTTT; CDR3aa: CSVEMGTPSTDTQYF
abundance: few; j_gene: TRBJ2-5; d_gene: TRBD1; v_gene: TRBV28; CDR3nt: TGTGCCAGCAGTTTACAACCCTGGGGACAGGGTATCCAGCAGACCCAGTACTTC; CDR3aa: CASSLQPWGQGIQQTQYF
abundance: few; j_gene: TRBJ2-7; d_gene: .; v_gene: TRBV12-3/TRBV12-4; CDR3nt: TGTGCCAGCAGATTCGAGTTCATCTACGAGCAGTACTTC; CDR3aa: CASRFEFIYEQYF
abundance: few; j_gene: TRBJ2-5; d_gene: TRBD1; v_gene: TRBV6-1; CDR3nt: TGTGCCAGCAGTGGGGACAGCCCACAAGAGACCCAGTACTTC; CDR3aa: CASSGDSPQETQYF
abundance: .; j_gene: TRBJ1-1; d_gene: .; v_gene: TRBV7-9; CDR3nt: TGTGCCAGCAGCCCGGGACTGTCCTATGAAGCTTTCTTT; CDR3aa: CASSPGLSYEAFF
abundance: .; j_gene: TRBJ2-1; d_gene: .; v_gene: TRBV6-4; CDR3nt: TGTGCCAGCAGTGAGGAAGCAGGGTCCTACAATGAGCAGTTCTTC; CDR3aa: CASSEEAGSYNEQFF
abundance: few; j_gene: TRBJ2-7; d_gene: TRBD1; v_gene: TRBV10-3; CDR3nt: TGTGCCATCAGACCGGGACAGGGCCCTTTGGAGCAGTACTTC; CDR3aa: CAIRPGQGPLEQYF
abundance: .; j_gene: TRBJ2-1; d_gene: .; v_gene: TRBV7-2; CDR3nt: TGTGCCAGCAGCTTGGTTCTGCGGGATGAGCAGTTCTTC; CDR3aa: CASSLVLRDEQFF
abundance: .; j_gene: TRBJ1-5; d_gene: .; v_gene: TRBV12-3/TRBV12-4; CDR3nt: TGTGCCAGCAGTTTGGGGGATAGCAATCGGCCCCAGCATTTT; CDR3aa: CASSLGDSNRPQHF
abundance: few; j_gene: TRBJ1-1; d_gene: .; v_gene: TRBV7-9; CDR3nt: TGTGCCAGCAGCTTAGTAATCCTTAACACTGAAGCTTTCTTT; CDR3aa: CASSLVILNTEAFF
abundance: few; j_gene: TRBJ2-5; d_gene: TRBD2; v_gene: TRBV10-3; CDR3nt: TGTGCCATCAGCCCACTAGGGACTAGCGGGAAAGAGACCCAGTACTTC; CDR3aa: CAISPLGTSGKETQYF
abundance: many; j_gene: TRBJ2-3; d_gene: .; v_gene: TRBV7-3; CDR3nt: TGTGCCAGCAGCTTAATTGGCGGGAGCACAGATACGCAGTATTTT; CDR3aa: CASSLIGGSTDTQYF
abundance: once; j_gene: TRBJ2-7; d_gene: TRBD1; v_gene: TRBV15; CDR3nt: TGTGCCACCGGGCCGGGACAGCCCTACGAGCAGTACTTC; CDR3aa: CATGPGQPYEQYF
abundance: few; j_gene: TRBJ2-4; d_gene: TRBD1; v_gene: TRBV11-2; CDR3nt: TGTGCCAGCAGCTTAGGGGACAGGGTTCATTTCGAGGACATTCAGTACTTC; CDR3aa: CASSLGDRVHFEDIQYF
abundance: few; j_gene: TRBJ1-1; d_gene: TRBD1; v_gene: TRBV20-1; CDR3nt: TGCAGTGCTAGGACAGGGAAGGAAACTGAAGCTTTCTTT; CDR3aa: CSARTGKETEAFF
abundance: few; j_gene: TRBJ2-1; d_gene: TRBD2; v_gene: TRBV20-1; CDR3nt: TGCAGTGCCTACGATTTAGCGGGGGAGACCTACAATGAGCAGTTCTTC; CDR3aa: CSAYDLAGETYNEQFF
abundance: .; j_gene: TRBJ2-7; d_gene: .; v_gene: TRBV29-1; CDR3nt: TGCAGCGTTGTAGGAAATGACGAGCAGTACTTC; CDR3aa: CSVVGNDEQYF
abundance: .; j_gene: TRBJ2-1; d_gene: .; v_gene: TRBV11-2; CDR3nt: TGTGCCAGCAGCCTTAGGGGTAGGGATTCCGACTACAATGAGCAGTTCTTC; CDR3aa: CASSLRGRDSDYNEQFF
abundance: many; j_gene: TRBJ2-7; d_gene: .; v_gene: TRBV4-1; CDR3nt: TGCGCCAGCAGCCCTTTTCCGCAGGGCCAAGGTTACGAGCAGTACTTC; CDR3aa: CASSPFPQGQGYEQYF
abundance: .; j_gene: TRBJ2-3; d_gene: .; v_gene: TRBV29-1; CDR3nt: TGCAGCGTTGTCCTCTGGAGCACAGATACGCAGTATTTT; CDR3aa: CSVVLWSTDTQYF
abundance: .; j_gene: TRBJ2-5; d_gene: TRBD1; v_gene: TRBV6-1; CDR3nt: TGTGCCAGCAGTGAATTCCACAGGGGGCTCACAGAGACCCAGTACTTC; CDR3aa: CASSEFHRGLTETQYF
abundance: .; j_gene: TRBJ1-2; d_gene: TRBD1; v_gene: TRBV3-1; CDR3nt: TGTGCCAGCAGCCCGATCCCCGACAGGGGTGGGGGCTACACCTTC; CDR3aa: CASSPIPDRGGGYTF
abundance: .; j_gene: TRBJ1-2; d_gene: .; v_gene: TRBV5-1; CDR3nt: TGCGCCAGCAGCGGGGAGGGCGGCTATGGCTACACCTTC; CDR3aa: CASSGEGGYGYTF
abundance: few; j_gene: TRBJ2-2; d_gene: .; v_gene: TRBV11-2; CDR3nt: TGTGCCAGCAGCCCGACAGGGGAGGGAGGGCTGTTTTTT; CDR3aa: CASSPTGEGGLFF
abundance: .; j_gene: TRBJ2-7; d_gene: .; v_gene: TRBV29-1; CDR3nt: TGCAGCGTTGGATCAGAGTCCTACGAGCAGTACTTC; CDR3aa: CSVGSESYEQYF
abundance: .; j_gene: TRBJ1-1; d_gene: .; v_gene: TRBV11-3; CDR3nt: TGTGCCAGCAGCATTAGGGGGGAGAACACTGAAGCTTTCTTT; CDR3aa: CASSIRGENTEAFF
abundance: few; j_gene: TRBJ2-6; d_gene: .; v_gene: TRBV11-2; CDR3nt: TGTGCCAGCAGCAGAGTCGAGCGGGCCAACGTCCTGACTTTC; CDR3aa: CASSRVERANVLTF
abundance: few; j_gene: TRBJ2-2; d_gene: .; v_gene: TRBV13; CDR3nt: TGTGCCAGCAGCCCCGGGCTACAGGGCGTCGCCGGGGAGCTGTTTTTT; CDR3aa: CASSPGLQGVAGELFF
abundance: .; j_gene: TRBJ1-3; d_gene: TRBD1; v_gene: TRBV7-2; CDR3nt: TGTGCCAGCAGCCAATCATCAGGACAGGGGAGGACCATATATTTT; CDR3aa: CASSQSSGQGRTIYF
abundance: few; j_gene: TRBJ2-7; d_gene: .; v_gene: TRBV6-2/TRBV6-3; CDR3nt: TGTGCCAGCAGTTACTCGGGACGAAGCTCCTACGAGCAGTACTTC; CDR3aa: CASSYSGRSSYEQYF
abundance: .; j_gene: TRBJ2-5; d_gene: .; v_gene: TRBV7-6; CDR3nt: TGTGCCAGCAGCCCCCGGGCCGTACAAGAGACCCAGTACTTC; CDR3aa: CASSPRAVQETQYF
abundance: few; j_gene: TRBJ2-1; d_gene: .; v_gene: TRBV4-1; CDR3nt: TGCGCCAGCAGCCCCTTTACGGAGCATGAGCAGTTCTTC; CDR3aa: CASSPFTEHEQFF
abundance: .; j_gene: TRBJ2-7; d_gene: TRBD2; v_gene: TRBV12-3/TRBV12-4; CDR3nt: TGTGCCAGCAGTTTACAGCGGGGGAGCTCCTACGAGCAGTACTTC; CDR3aa: CASSLQRGSSYEQYF
abundance: .; j_gene: TRBJ2-1; d_gene: .; v_gene: TRBV15; CDR3nt: TGTGCCACCTCCTCCAGGTTGGTGGCCTGGGAGCAGTTCTTC; CDR3aa: CATSSRLVAWEQFF
abundance: .; j_gene: TRBJ2-5; d_gene: .; v_gene: TRBV7-8; CDR3nt: TGTGCCAGCAGCTATGGGACCAACCTACAAGAGACCCAGTACTTC; CDR3aa: CASSYGTNLQETQYF
abundance: few; j_gene: TRBJ2-5; d_gene: TRBD2; v_gene: TRBV11-2; CDR3nt: TGTGCCAGCAGCGTAGCCATGGGACTATTACAAGAGACCCAGTACTTC; CDR3aa: CASSVAMGLLQETQYF
abundance: .; j_gene: TRBJ2-5; d_gene: .; v_gene: TRBV10-3; CDR3nt: TGTGCCATCAGTGGAGAGGGCCTCGAGACCCAGTACTTC; CDR3aa: CAISGEGLETQYF
abundance: few; j_gene: TRBJ2-7; d_gene: .; v_gene: TRBV29-1; CDR3nt: TGCAGCGCGGGGGAGCGGGCGCCCTACGAGCAGTACTTC; CDR3aa: CSAGERAPYEQYF
abundance: .; j_gene: TRBJ2-5; d_gene: .; v_gene: TRBV5-1; CDR3nt: TGCGCCAGCAACCCCGAGGGACGACTAGGCCAGCAGTACTTC; CDR3aa: CASNPEGRLGQQYF
abundance: .; j_gene: TRBJ2-7; d_gene: TRBD2; v_gene: TRBV28; CDR3nt: TGTGCCAGCAGTTCTAGCGGGGGGCAATCCTACGAGCAGTACTTC; CDR3aa: CASSSSGGQSYEQYF
abundance: few; j_gene: TRBJ2-1; d_gene: .; v_gene: TRBV7-3; CDR3nt: TGTGCCAGCAGCTTAGCACGGGGGCAATTCGATGAGCAGTTCTTC; CDR3aa: CASSLARGQFDEQFF
abundance: .; j_gene: TRBJ2-7; d_gene: .; v_gene: TRBV4-1; CDR3nt: TGCGCCAGCAGCCTAAACCAAGGACAGTCCTACGAGCAGTACTTC; CDR3aa: CASSLNQGQSYEQYF
abundance: .; j_gene: TRBJ2-7; d_gene: .; v_gene: TRBV2; CDR3nt: TGTGCCAGCAGCCAATACGGAGATAGCTCCTACGAGCAGTACTTC; CDR3aa: CASSQYGDSSYEQYF
abundance: .; j_gene: TRBJ2-1; d_gene: .; v_gene: TRBV14; CDR3nt: TGTGCCAGCAGCCAAAACGGTCTCAATGAGCAGTTCTTC; CDR3aa: CASSQNGLNEQFF
abundance: .; j_gene: TRBJ2-7; d_gene: .; v_gene: TRBV4-1; CDR3nt: TGCGCCAGCAGCCCGATCGATAGGGGCACGAGCTCCTACGAGCAGTACTTC; CDR3aa: CASSPIDRGTSSYEQYF
abundance: .; j_gene: TRBJ2-1; d_gene: .; v_gene: TRBV12-3/TRBV12-4; CDR3nt: TGTGCCAGCAACCGCGACACACGGCGGGGAGAGCAGTTCTTC; CDR3aa: CASNRDTRRGEQFF
abundance: .; j_gene: TRBJ2-1; d_gene: .; v_gene: TRBV29-1; CDR3nt: TGCAGCGTTGACGGCGGGACAGATACAAATGAGCAGTTCTTC; CDR3aa: CSVDGGTDTNEQFF
abundance: .; j_gene: TRBJ2-1; d_gene: TRBD2; v_gene: TRBV29-1; CDR3nt: TGCAGCGTTGGTGACGGGGGAGGGTACAATGAGCAGTTCTTC; CDR3aa: CSVGDGGGYNEQFF